These 21 T cell receptor beta chains were sequenced from one sample in a study of beta chain features in type 1 diabetes. Study-wide points: Significant though moderate, a shortening of TCRB CDR3s appeared in all four CD4+ subsets of Type 1 diabetes patients.

Antigens of these TCRs are unknown. Isolated RNA was reverse transcribed in full, so expressed TCRB transcripts were sequenced. Assay used: immunoSEQ multiplex PCR; TCRdb lists only in-frame clones, some missing. There are about 160,000 clones in the sample; about 63% occur only once, and nearly 0.09% lies in the top ten. The source material was naive CD4+ T cells from blood. The receptors derive from a man under 40 with type 1 diabetes.

The J gene is TRBJ2-3, the V gene TRBV9; D not resolved. V was cut by 2 bases and J by 4 bases, with 5 bases left in between. Germline V gene data show CDR1 as SGDLS and CDR2 as YYNGEE. This CDR3 has 12 residues. DNA of the CDR3: TGTGCCAGCAGCGTCACGGCAGATACGCAGTATTTT. It encodes CASSVTADTQYF.

V and J are TRBV5-6 and TRBJ1-4; D is uncertain. There are 14 residues in the CDR3. V lost 0 bases and J lost 7, with 10 bases in between. Germline-derived CDR1 and CDR2 are SGHDT and YYEEEE. CDR3 region: CASSLGTTGEKLFF. CDR3 in DNA: TGTGCCAGCAGCTTGGGGACGACGGGTGAAAAACTGTTTTTT.

This chain joins TRBV4-3 and TRBJ2-2; 10 nucleotides line up with TRBD2. The CDR3 consists of 15 residues. Germline V gene sequence: CDR1 LGHNA, CDR2 YSLEER. The junction had 1 base not matched to a gene; V was cut back by 4 bases and J by 2 bases. DNA for the CDR3: TGCGCCAGCAGCCTAGCGGGAGGAAACACCGGGGAGCTGTTTTTT. It is translated as CASSLAGGNTGELFF.

This clone came up a few times. V is TRBV7-2 and J is TRBJ2-5; TRBD1 or TRBD2 may be the D gene (6 bases each). The CDR3 is 14 residues long. In germline, CDR1 is SGHTA, CDR2 FQGNSA. With 5 bases removed from V and 4 bases from J, the gap between germline ends came to 14 bases. In DNA form, the CDR3 reads TGTGCCAGCAGCGTCAGGGGAGGTAGAGAGACCCAGTACTTC. Its translation is CASSVRGGRETQYF.

The V call is TRBV9, the J call TRBJ2-5; TRBD1 is a possible D gene (6 bases). The CDR3 contains 13 residues. With 3 bases removed from V and 4 bases from J, the gap between germline ends came to 10 bases. Germline V lookup: CDR1 SGDLS, CDR2 YYNGEE. The CDR3 DNA follows: TGTGCCAGCAGCGAACAGGGATCAGAGACCCAGTACTTC. Translated: CASSEQGSETQYF.

This clone occurred a few times. The V call is TRBV4-1, the J call TRBJ2-1; D is uncertain. Germline CDR1 reads MGHRA; CDR2 reads YSYEKL. V gave up 0 bases and J gave up 6 bases, with 6 bases separating them. This CDR3 is 13 amino acids long. This CDR3 reads CASSQEYFNEQFF. Written as DNA, the CDR3 is TGCGCCAGCAGCCAAGAGTATTTCAATGAGCAGTTCTTC.

This clone was seen a few times. The chain links TRBV10-3 to TRBJ1-1, with TRBD1 matching over 9 bases. Germline V lookup: CDR1 ENHRY, CDR2 SYGVKD. This CDR3 is 15 amino acids long. The junction had 14 bases not matched to a gene; V was cut back by 10 bases and J by 5 bases. CDR3 in amino acids: CATRFPQGAETEAFF. Here the CDR3 DNA reads TGTGCCACCCGATTCCCACAGGGGGCTGAAACTGAAGCTTTCTTT.

This clone was observed a handful of times. J is TRBJ2-7 and V is TRBV6-6, with 10 bases fitting TRBD1. The germline V gene encodes CDR1 MNHNY and CDR2 SVGAGI (reference sequence). The V segment lost 5 bases and the J segment 6 bases; nucleotides outside the gene matches: 7. The CDR3 extends over 14 amino acids. CDR3 bases: TGTGCCAGCAGTGGCGGGACAGGGGAACGCGAGCAGTACTTC. Its protein product is CASSGGTGEREQYF.

This rearrangement joins TRBV5-4 to TRBJ2-5; D possibly matches TRBD1 or TRBD2 (5 bases each). Trimming shortened V by 4 bases and J by 2 bases, and 12 bases separated the two germline ends. Germline CDR1 is SGHNT and CDR2 is YYREEE (reference sequence). The CDR3 is 14 residues long. The CDR3 here is CASSLPGRQETQYF. The CDR3, as DNA: TGTGCCAGCAGCCTACCGGGGCGACAAGAGACCCAGTACTTC.

The chain has TRBV27 and TRBJ2-1, with D uncertain. Deletions cut 4 bases from V and 10 bases from J, with 11 bases between. This CDR3 has 12 amino acids. Germline-derived CDR1 and CDR2 are MNHEY and SMNVEV (reference sequence). In DNA, the CDR3 is TGTGCCAGCAGTTCTCACAGATGGGAGCAGTTCTTC. It yields the protein CASSSHRWEQFF.

The J gene is TRBJ2-3, the V gene TRBV18; D gene ambiguous. Looked up from germline, CDR1 is KGHSH and CDR2 is LQKENI. The CDR3 spans 14 residues. V was pared by 0 bases and J by 0 bases, with 4 bases between. The CDR3 region is CASSPPASTDTQYF. The CDR3 nucleotides are TGTGCCAGCTCACCACCAGCTAGCACAGATACGCAGTATTTT.

The chain is built from TRBV4-3 and TRBJ1-2; TRBD1 matches at 9 bases. The CDR3 sequence is 14 residues long. Trimming took 3 bases from V and 8 from J; bases not matched to a gene: 7. The germline CDR1 and CDR2 sequences are LGHNA and YSLEER. CDR3 residues: CASSHWDRVYGYTF. CDR3 coding DNA: TGCGCCAGCAGCCATTGGGACAGGGTATACGGCTACACCTTC.

The genes are TRBV28 and TRBJ2-3; 9 nucleotides agree with TRBD1. Trimming took 5 bases from V and 4 from J; bases not matched to a gene: 10. The CDR3 length is 16 residues. CDR1 and CDR2 from the germline V gene are MDHEN and SYDVKM. The CDR3 DNA reads TGTGCCAGCAGTCCGCCGGGACAGGGCTCTCCAGATACGCAGTATTTT. As protein: CASSPPGQGSPDTQYF.

This chain joins TRBV7-9 and TRBJ2-5; 9 bases line up with TRBD1. The CDR3 has 15 residues. V lost 4 bases, J lost 1 base, and 4 bases stayed unmatched. The germline CDR1 and CDR2 sequences are SEHNR and FQNEAQ (reference sequence). The CDR3 is CASSSPGQGQETQYF. DNA for the CDR3: TGTGCCAGCAGCTCACCGGGACAGGGCCAAGAGACCCAGTACTTC.

The chain couples TRBV13 to TRBJ2-7; D is possibly TRBD1 (6 bases). CDR1 is PRHDT, CDR2 FYEKMQ, per germline (reference sequence). The CDR3 has 16 residues. Deletions cut 1 base from V and 0 bases from J, with 13 bases between. The CDR3 sequence is CASSLVRDRSSYEQYF. The CDR3 bases are TGTGCCAGCAGCTTAGTTCGAGACAGGAGCTCCTACGAGCAGTACTTC.

This clone was seen more than once but under ten times. V usage is TRBV23-1 and J usage is TRBJ1-2; a possible D gene is TRBD1 (5 bases). TRBV23-1 is recorded as an ORF, its role being uncertain. V was trimmed by 4 bases and J by 2 bases, leaving 11 bases between them. The CDR3 contains 14 residues. CDR3 residues: CASSPTGQNYGYTF. The CDR3 DNA reads as TGCGCCAGCAGTCCTACAGGCCAGAACTATGGCTACACCTTC.

The genes are TRBV7-2 and TRBJ2-7; either TRBD1 or TRBD2 may fit D (5 bases each). Trimming took 4 bases from V and 0 from J, leaving 13 bases between them. Germline V gives CDR1 SGHTA, CDR2 FQGNSA. The CDR3 runs 15 residues. The CDR3 loop is CASSSLRDGSYEQYF. CDR3 nucleotides: TGTGCCAGCAGCTCCCTCCGGGACGGCTCCTACGAGCAGTACTTC.

V and J are TRBV7-2 and TRBJ2-2; perhaps TRBD1 as D (5 bases). Per the germline V gene, CDR1 is SGHTA and CDR2 is FQGNSA. V was cut by 2 bases and J by 5 bases, with 12 bases left in between. The CDR3 is made up of 15 amino acids. CDR3 sequence (DNA): TGTGCCAGCAGCTTACTTACAGGCCTGACCGGGGAGCTGTTTTTT. This gives the protein CASSLLTGLTGELFF.

This chain uses TRBV30 with TRBJ2-5; 8 bases line up with TRBD2. Per germline, CDR1 GTSNPN and CDR2 SVGIG (reference sequence). Trimming at V came to 3 bases and at J to 1 base, leaving 13 bases not matched to a gene. The CDR3 is made up of 17 amino acids. This CDR3 is CAWRRLGGADPQETQYF. The CDR3 region has the DNA TGTGCCTGGAGGAGACTCGGGGGGGCCGATCCCCAAGAGACCCAGTACTTC.

The rearrangement joins TRBV7-9 to TRBJ2-3; 7 bases align to TRBD1. The germline CDR1 and CDR2 sequences are SEHNR and FQNEAQ (reference sequence). J gave up 4 bases and V 6 bases, and 4 bases lay outside the gene matches. The CDR3 is 13 residues long. The CDR3, as DNA: TGTGCCAGCAGACCAACAGGGGCAGATACGCAGTATTTT. Protein: CASRPTGADTQYF.

The chain couples TRBV5-4 to TRBJ2-7, with 13 nucleotides matching TRBD2. With V trimmed by 4 bases and J by 2 bases, 3 bases remained unmatched. This CDR3 spans 15 amino acids. CDR1 and CDR2 from the germline V gene are SGHNT and YYREEE (reference sequence). The CDR3: CASSGGTSGTYEQYF. The CDR3 DNA is TGTGCCAGCAGCGGCGGGACTAGCGGGACCTACGAGCAGTACTTC.